This TCR beta chain came from a study of CD8 T cells in ankylosing spondylitis. This clonotype was detected a few times. What it recognizes is unknown. The V and J ends lost 2 bases and 2 bases, in that order; junction bases with no gene match: 3. The CDR3 sequence is 15 residues long. Study results and caveats: Earlier work had already found some motif variants in reactive arthritis synovial fluid and blood. One TCR beta motif, made up of several highly homologous variants, appeared characteristic of ankylosing spondylitis blood.

TCRdb independently ran MiXCR on the 5' RACE reads; one entry per CDR3 protein. The data contain about 260,000 distinct CDR3 sequences, 20% to 30% of them seen just once; the ten biggest clones take up 0.5% to 0.65%. Source material: blood, either unsorted or a sorted T cell fraction (not recorded which). This receptor was obtained from a male donor with ankylosing spondylitis or in good health (not recorded which). This chain uses TRBV12-3 or TRBV12-4 with TRBJ2-3, with 8 bases that match TRBD2. In DNA, the CDR3 is TGTGCCAGCAGTTTAACGGGGGGGCTCACAGATACGCAGTATTTT. Amino acid sequence: CASSLTGGLTDTQYF.